This TCR beta chain was recorded in a study of CD8+CD57+ T cells in acquired aplastic anemia. Across the study: Each DNA sample taken from sorted CD4+ and CD8+ cells came to about 3.2 ug on average.

For CDR3 and TCR beta VDJ profiling, genomic DNA was the template used. Using its own MiXCR run on the reads, TCRdb lists one record per CDR3 protein. The sample contains some 220,000 distinct CDR3 sequences, 34% of which appear only once. General study points: Patients had under 30 CD8+ CDR3 sequences in common with controls (the shared set).

This clonotype was recorded many times. Its antigen is still unknown. Sample: sorted CD4+, CD8+, or CD8+CD57+ T cells (not recorded which) from PBMCs. This clonotype was obtained from a human donor in good health, serving as a control.

The CDR3 region is CASGLGTGTSPLHF. For the CDR3, the DNA is TGTGCTAGTGGTTTGGGGACAGGGACTTCACCCCTCCACTTT. The chain joins TRBV12-5 to TRBJ1-6; 8 bases match TRBD1. The CDR3 has 14 amino acids. V dropped 1 base and J dropped 9; count of bases not matched to a gene: 2. The V gene's germline CDR1 is LGHNT and CDR2 FRNRAP.